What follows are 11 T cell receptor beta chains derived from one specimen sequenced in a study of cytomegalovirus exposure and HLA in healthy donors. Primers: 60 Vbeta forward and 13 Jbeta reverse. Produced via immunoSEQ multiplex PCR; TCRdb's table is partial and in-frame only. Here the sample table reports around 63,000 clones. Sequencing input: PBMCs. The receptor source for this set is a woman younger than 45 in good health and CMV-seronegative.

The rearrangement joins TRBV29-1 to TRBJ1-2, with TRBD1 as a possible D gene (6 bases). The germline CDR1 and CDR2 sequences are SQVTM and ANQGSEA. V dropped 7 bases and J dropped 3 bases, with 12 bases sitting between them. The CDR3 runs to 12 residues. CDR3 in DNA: TGCAGCGGGCAGGGGCAGCACTATGGCTACACCTTC. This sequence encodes CSGQGQHYGYTF.

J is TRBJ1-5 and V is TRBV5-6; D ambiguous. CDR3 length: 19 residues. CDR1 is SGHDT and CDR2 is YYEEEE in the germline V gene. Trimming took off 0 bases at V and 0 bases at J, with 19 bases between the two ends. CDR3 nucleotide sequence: TGTGCCAGCAGCTTGGCCAGATTGGGGAGATGGGATAGCAATCAGCCCCAGCATTTT. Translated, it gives CASSLARLGRWDSNQPQHF.

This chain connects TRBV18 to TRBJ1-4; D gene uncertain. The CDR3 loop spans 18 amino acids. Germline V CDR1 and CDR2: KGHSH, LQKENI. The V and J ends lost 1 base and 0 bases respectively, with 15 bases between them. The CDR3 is CASSPRGGGGTTNEKLFF. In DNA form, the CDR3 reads TGTGCCAGCTCACCACGAGGAGGAGGAGGAACAACTAATGAAAAACTGTTTTTT.

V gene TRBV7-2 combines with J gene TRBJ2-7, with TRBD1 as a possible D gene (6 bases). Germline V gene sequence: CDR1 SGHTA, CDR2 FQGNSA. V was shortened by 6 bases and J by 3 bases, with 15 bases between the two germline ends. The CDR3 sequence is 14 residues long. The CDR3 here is CASSQEDSLYEQYF. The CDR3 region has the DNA TGTGCCAGCAGTCAAGAGGACAGCCTCTACGAGCAGTACTTC.

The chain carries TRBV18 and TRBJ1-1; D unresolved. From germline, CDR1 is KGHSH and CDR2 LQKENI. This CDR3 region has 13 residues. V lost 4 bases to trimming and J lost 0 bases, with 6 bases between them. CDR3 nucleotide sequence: TGTGCCAGCTCACGAGGCATGAACACTGAAGCTTTCTTT. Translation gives CASSRGMNTEAFF.

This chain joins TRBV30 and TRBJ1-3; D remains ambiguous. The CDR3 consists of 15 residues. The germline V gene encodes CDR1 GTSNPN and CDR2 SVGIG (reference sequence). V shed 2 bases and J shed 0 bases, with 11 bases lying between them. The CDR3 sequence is CAWSLIRSSGNTIYF. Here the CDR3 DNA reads TGTGCCTGGAGTCTAATAAGGAGCTCTGGAAACACCATATATTTT.

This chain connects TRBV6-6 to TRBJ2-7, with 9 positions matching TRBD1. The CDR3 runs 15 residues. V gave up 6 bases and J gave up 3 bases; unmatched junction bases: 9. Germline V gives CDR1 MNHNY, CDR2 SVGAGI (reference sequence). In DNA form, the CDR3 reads TGTGCCAGCAGGCCCCGGGACAGGGTCCTCTACGAGCAGTACTTC. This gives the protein CASRPRDRVLYEQYF.

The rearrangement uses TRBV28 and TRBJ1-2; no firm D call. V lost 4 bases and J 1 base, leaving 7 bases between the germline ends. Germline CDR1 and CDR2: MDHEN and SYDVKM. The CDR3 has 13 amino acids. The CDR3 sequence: CASSSGYNYGYTF. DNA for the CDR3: TGTGCCAGCAGTTCCGGTTATAACTATGGCTACACCTTC.

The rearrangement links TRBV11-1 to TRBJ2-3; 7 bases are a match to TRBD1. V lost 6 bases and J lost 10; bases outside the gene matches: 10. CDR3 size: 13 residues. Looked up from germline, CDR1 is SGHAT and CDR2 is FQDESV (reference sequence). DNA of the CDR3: TGTGCCAGCAGTCCTACAGGGGCCCCCGCGCAGTATTTT. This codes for CASSPTGAPAQYF. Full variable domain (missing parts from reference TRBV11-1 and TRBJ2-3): EAEVAQSPRYKITEKSQAVAFWCDPISGHATLYWYRQILGQGPELLVQFQDESVVDDSQLPKDRFSAERLKGVDSTLKIQPAELGDSAMYLCASSPTGAPAQYFGPGTRLTVL.

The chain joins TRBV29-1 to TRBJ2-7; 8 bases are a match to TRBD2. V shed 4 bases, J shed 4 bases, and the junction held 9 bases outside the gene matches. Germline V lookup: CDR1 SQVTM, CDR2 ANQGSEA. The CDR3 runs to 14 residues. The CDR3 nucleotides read TGCAGCGTTGGCCCGGGAGGGGGTACTTACGAGCAGTACTTC. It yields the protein CSVGPGGGTYEQYF.

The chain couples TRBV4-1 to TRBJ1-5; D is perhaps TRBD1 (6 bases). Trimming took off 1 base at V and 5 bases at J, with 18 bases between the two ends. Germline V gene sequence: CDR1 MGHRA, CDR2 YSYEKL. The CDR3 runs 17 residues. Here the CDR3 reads CASSQGPRGGIDQPQHF. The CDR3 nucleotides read TGCGCCAGCAGCCAAGGCCCTAGGGGGGGCATTGATCAGCCCCAGCATTTT.